This T cell receptor beta chain came from a study of early stage breast cancer tumors. On the study more broadly: Invasive lobular carcinomas made up about 30% of the 12 ER+/PR+/HER2- tumors.

The V end lost 0 bases, the J end lost 5 bases, and 11 bases lay between the germline ends. This CDR3 region has 15 residues. Germline lookup yields CDR1 SGHRS and CDR2 YFSETQ. The method was immunoSEQ multiplex PCR; TCRdb's version includes in-frame clones alone and lacks a portion of them. The sample has tens of thousands of clones, more than 65% seen once. The source is a person aged 30-39 years with breast cancer. The sequencing input was breast tumor tissue. The rearrangement links TRBV5-1 to TRBJ2-2; a possible D gene is TRBD1 (6 bases). CDR3 DNA: TGCGCCAGCAGCTTGGTACAGGGTCAGACCGGGGAGCTGTTTTTT. Protein: CASSLVQGQTGELFF.